A selection of T cell receptor beta chains follows, all from one sample in a study of blood T cell repertoires in COVID-19. This table comes from immunoSEQ multiplex PCR, and its TCRdb copy is limited to in-frame clones, with some not included. The sample lists fewer than 400,000 clones, just under 90% occurring once. Sequencing was carried out using PBMCs or T cells enriched from blood (not recorded which). The receptors were sampled from a woman in her twenties or thirties who had recovered from COVID-19. The CDR3 runs from the conserved cysteine through the conserved F or W. A D gene is named only where the DNA matches it firmly. Part of the rows lack a size; the others show once, few, many or a class for expanded clones.

J,size,V,D,CDR3,DNA
TRBJ1-1,NA,TRBV6-2/TRBV6-3,NA,CASSYTPVEAFF,TGTGCCAGCAGTTATACTCCCGTTGAAGCTTTCTTT
TRBJ2-7,NA,TRBV30,NA,CAWEGVTDEQYF,TGTGCCTGGGAGGGGGTTACCGACGAGCAGTACTTC
TRBJ2-7,once,TRBV30,TRBD1,CAWSVPGQGSYEQYF,TGTGCCTGGAGTGTACCGGGACAGGGTTCCTACGAGCAGTACTTC
TRBJ2-7,NA,TRBV18,TRBD2,CASSLSLAGGSYEQYF,TGTGCCAGCTCACTTTCACTAGCGGGGGGATCCTACGAGCAGTACTTC
TRBJ2-7,NA,TRBV7-8,NA,CASSENLGAYEQYF,TGTGCCAGCAGCGAAAACCTAGGTGCCTACGAGCAGTACTTC
TRBJ2-7,few,TRBV5-1,NA,CASSTQGGLGSYEQYF,TGCGCCAGCAGCACCCAGGGAGGCCTCGGGTCCTACGAGCAGTACTTC
TRBJ2-1,NA,TRBV7-9,TRBD2,CASSLGGIEQFF,TGTGCCAGCAGCCTCGGGGGGATTGAGCAGTTCTTC
TRBJ2-1,NA,TRBV10-3,NA,CAISEQGHNEQFF,TGTGCCATCAGTGAACAGGGACACAATGAGCAGTTCTTC
TRBJ1-6,NA,TRBV2,TRBD1,CASSETGPLYNSPLHF,TGTGCCAGCAGTGAGACAGGGCCGTTGTATAATTCACCCCTCCACTTT
TRBJ1-1,NA,TRBV18,TRBD1,CASSLRQGVEAFF,TGTGCCAGCTCACTGCGACAGGGGGTTGAAGCTTTCTTT
TRBJ1-2,NA,TRBV30,NA,CAWSVRRGYTF,TGTGCCTGGAGTGTACGGAGGGGCTACACCTTC
TRBJ2-1,NA,TRBV2,TRBD2,CASSESSLAGVYNEQFF,TGTGCCAGCAGTGAAAGTTCTTTAGCGGGAGTTTACAATGAGCAGTTCTTC
TRBJ1-6,NA,TRBV28,TRBD1,CASRRRFRPGGYNSPLHF,TGTGCCAGCAGGAGGCGTTTCAGGCCAGGGGGCTATAATTCACCCCTCCACTTT
TRBJ2-4,NA,TRBV5-8,NA,CASSLYRGMAKNIQYF,TGTGCCAGCAGCCTTTATAGGGGCATGGCCAAAAACATTCAGTACTTC
TRBJ2-7,NA,TRBV29-1,NA,CSALRAGDNSYEQYF,TGCAGCGCCCTGCGGGCAGGAGATAATTCCTACGAGCAGTACTTC
TRBJ2-7,NA,TRBV25-1,TRBD2,CASIRYSPKRGSSYEQYF,TGTGCCAGTATCAGGTACAGTCCTAAGCGGGGCAGCTCCTACGAGCAGTACTTC
TRBJ2-2,NA,TRBV28,NA,CASRAPDGGDTGELFF,TGTGCCAGCAGGGCCCCCGACGGGGGAGACACCGGGGAGCTGTTTTTT
TRBJ1-4,NA,TRBV4-2,TRBD1,CASSREQGANEKLFF,TGTGCCAGCAGCCGCGAACAGGGGGCTAACGAAAAACTGTTTTTT
TRBJ1-4,once,TRBV4-2,TRBD1,CASSKGQGAEYEKLFF,TGTGCCAGCAGCAAGGGACAGGGGGCTGAGTACGAAAAACTGTTTTTT
TRBJ2-7,NA,TRBV6-6,TRBD1,CASSYSPGQGAEFRSYEQYF,TGTGCCAGCAGCTATAGTCCGGGACAGGGGGCAGAATTTCGCTCCTACGAGCAGTACTTC
TRBJ1-1,once,TRBV30,NA,CAWSLRGGTEAFF,TGTGCCTGGAGTCTTCGGGGGGGCACTGAAGCTTTCTTT
TRBJ1-4,NA,TRBV28,NA,CASSATGGGLNEKLFF,TGTGCCAGCAGCGCGACGGGGGGAGGCCTAAATGAAAAACTGTTTTTT
TRBJ1-1,NA,TRBV5-4,NA,CASNIKGDFSTEAFF,TGTGCCAGCAACATAAAGGGGGATTTTTCCACTGAAGCTTTCTTT
TRBJ1-1,NA,TRBV7-3,NA,CASSSGVNTEAFF,TGTGCCAGCAGCTCCGGGGTGAACACTGAAGCTTTCTTT
TRBJ1-6,NA,TRBV7-2,NA,CASSLGGGEPLHF,TGTGCCAGCAGCTTAGGAGGGGGGGAACCCCTCCACTTT
TRBJ2-7,NA,TRBV19,NA,CASSIGPGGPYEQYF,TGTGCCAGTAGTATAGGGCCTGGAGGGCCGTACGAGCAGTACTTC
TRBJ2-1,NA,TRBV7-6,TRBD2,CASSLGPFSGRNYNEQFF,TGTGCCAGCAGCCTAGGCCCTTTTAGCGGGAGAAACTACAATGAGCAGTTCTTC
TRBJ2-1,few,TRBV5-1,NA,CASSLGGLVYNEQFF,TGCGCCAGCAGCTTGGGGGGACTCGTCTACAATGAGCAGTTCTTC
TRBJ2-6,NA,TRBV9,TRBD1,CASSAGQGTGANVLTF,TGTGCCAGCAGCGCTGGACAGGGAACAGGGGCCAACGTCCTGACTTTC
TRBJ2-7,NA,TRBV5-3,TRBD2,CARSHGTSGGIVYEQYF,TGTGCCAGAAGCCACGGGACTAGCGGGGGAATCGTCTACGAGCAGTACTTC
TRBJ1-5,NA,TRBV5-5,NA,CASSQSLGGVDQPQHF,TGTGCCAGCAGCCAATCCTTGGGGGGTGTAGATCAGCCCCAGCATTTT
TRBJ2-7,medium-sized,TRBV7-6,TRBD2,CASSLAASGDAYEQYF,TGTGCCAGCAGCTTAGCGGCTAGCGGGGACGCCTACGAGCAGTACTTC
TRBJ2-5,NA,TRBV30,TRBD1,CAWTIGQGGYGETQYF,TGTGCCTGGACGATCGGACAGGGCGGGTATGGGGAGACCCAGTACTTC
TRBJ2-2,few,TRBV30,NA,CAWSVARNGELFF,TGTGCCTGGAGTGTGGCGAGGAACGGGGAGCTGTTTTTT
TRBJ1-1,NA,TRBV4-1,NA,CASSQSLGVPTEAFF,TGCGCCAGCAGCCAATCCCTCGGGGTACCCACTGAAGCTTTCTTT
TRBJ2-2,NA,TRBV5-1,NA,CASHQGPTNTGELFF,TGCGCCAGCCATCAGGGGCCTACGAACACCGGGGAGCTGTTTTTT
TRBJ1-6,few,TRBV12-3/TRBV12-4,TRBD1,CASSDDRGSPLHF,TGTGCCAGCAGTGACGACAGGGGTTCACCCCTCCACTTT
TRBJ1-2,NA,TRBV9,TRBD1,CASSGNRGYGYTF,TGTGCCAGCAGCGGGAACAGGGGGTATGGCTACACCTTC
TRBJ1-1,NA,TRBV3-1/TRBV3-2,TRBD1,CASSQGTGNVPEAFF,TGTGCCAGCAGCCAAGGGACAGGGAATGTGCCTGAAGCTTTCTTT
TRBJ1-1,few,TRBV10-3,NA,CAIRGNTANTEAFF,TGTGCCATCAGGGGCAATACAGCGAACACTGAAGCTTTCTTT
TRBJ1-4,NA,TRBV11-2,NA,CASSLDLLRRGNEKLFF,TGTGCCAGCAGCTTAGACCTCCTACGGCGGGGAAATGAAAAACTGTTTTTT
TRBJ2-7,NA,TRBV11-2,NA,CASSPLRDSHNEQYF,TGTGCCAGCAGCCCCCTCAGGGACTCTCACAACGAGCAGTACTTC
TRBJ2-1,NA,TRBV5-4,TRBD2,CASSLSLGGRYNEQFF,TGTGCCAGCAGCTTGAGTCTTGGCGGGAGATACAATGAGCAGTTCTTC
TRBJ1-5,NA,TRBV10-3,TRBD1,CAISDGQGYQPQHF,TGTGCCATCAGTGATGGACAGGGGTATCAGCCCCAGCATTTT
TRBJ1-1,NA,TRBV30,NA,CAWSVTPGNTEAFF,TGTGCCTGGAGTGTAACTCCCGGTAACACTGAAGCTTTCTTT
TRBJ1-2,NA,TRBV6-6,TRBD1,CASSLGQGVGLSYGYTF,TGTGCCAGCAGTCTCGGACAGGGGGTCGGTCTTAGCTATGGCTACACCTTC
TRBJ1-1,once,TRBV28,NA,CASTRWGGRGTEAFF,TGTGCCAGCACTAGGTGGGGGGGGAGAGGAACTGAAGCTTTCTTT
TRBJ1-4,NA,TRBV28,TRBD1,CASSNWEITGATNEKLFF,TGTGCCAGCAGTAACTGGGAAATAACAGGGGCAACTAATGAAAAACTGTTTTTT
TRBJ1-2,NA,TRBV18,TRBD1,CASSPNSVQGADYGYTF,TGTGCCAGCTCACCAAATAGCGTCCAGGGGGCTGACTATGGCTACACCTTC
TRBJ2-1,NA,TRBV7-3,NA,CASSSRLRDSEQFF,TGTGCCAGCAGCTCACGCCTACGGGACTCTGAGCAGTTCTTC
TRBJ1-5,few,TRBV12-5,TRBD1,CASGFLYPGQQADQPQHF,TGTGCTAGTGGTTTCCTATATCCGGGACAGCAAGCCGATCAGCCCCAGCATTTT
TRBJ1-4,NA,TRBV2,NA,CASSDPDKPTNEKLFF,TGTGCCAGCAGTGATCCGGACAAGCCAACTAATGAAAAACTGTTTTTT
TRBJ1-1,NA,TRBV5-1,NA,CASSQMGGNTEAFF,TGCGCCAGCAGCCAAATGGGGGGGAACACTGAAGCTTTCTTT
TRBJ1-1,NA,TRBV15,NA,CATSRSDRFGPPERNTEAFF,TGTGCCACCAGCAGATCTGACAGGTTCGGCCCGCCAGAGAGGAACACTGAAGCTTTCTTT
TRBJ1-1,NA,TRBV27,NA,CASSLRENTEAFF,TGTGCCAGCAGTTTAAGAGAGAACACTGAAGCTTTCTTT
TRBJ2-5,NA,TRBV29-1,NA,CSVGGTSGQTQYF,TGCAGCGTTGGGGGGACATCGGGACAGACCCAGTACTTC
TRBJ1-2,NA,TRBV19,TRBD1,CASTRTGVGGYTF,TGTGCCAGTACCAGGACAGGGGTAGGCGGCTACACCTTC
TRBJ2-2,NA,TRBV7-9,TRBD1,CASSVRDPGGSAGELFF,TGTGCCAGCAGCGTCAGGGATCCAGGGGGCTCGGCCGGGGAGCTGTTTTTT
TRBJ2-1,NA,TRBV19,NA,CASSMTLDYEQFF,TGTGCCAGTAGTATGACACTAGATTATGAGCAGTTCTTC
TRBJ2-7,NA,TRBV7-3,NA,CASSLTALSYEQYF,TGTGCCAGCAGCTTAACAGCCCTCTCCTACGAGCAGTACTTC